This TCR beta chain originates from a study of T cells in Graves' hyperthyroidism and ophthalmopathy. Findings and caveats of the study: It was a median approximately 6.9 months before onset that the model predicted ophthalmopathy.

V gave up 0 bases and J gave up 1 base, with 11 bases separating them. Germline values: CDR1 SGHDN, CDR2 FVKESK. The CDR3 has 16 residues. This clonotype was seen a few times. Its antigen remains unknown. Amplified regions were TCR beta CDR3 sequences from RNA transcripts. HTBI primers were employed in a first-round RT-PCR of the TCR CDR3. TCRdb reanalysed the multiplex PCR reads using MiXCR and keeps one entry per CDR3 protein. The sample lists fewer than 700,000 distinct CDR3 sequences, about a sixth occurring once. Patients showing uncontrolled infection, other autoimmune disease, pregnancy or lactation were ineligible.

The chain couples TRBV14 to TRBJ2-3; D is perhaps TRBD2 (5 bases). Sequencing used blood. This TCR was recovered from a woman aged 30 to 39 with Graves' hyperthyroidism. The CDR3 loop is CASSQETLARTDTQYF. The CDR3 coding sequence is TGTGCCAGCAGCCAAGAAACCCTAGCTCGCACAGATACGCAGTATTTT.